The rows below give T cell receptor beta chains drawn from one sample of a study of graft-versus-host responses after intestinal transplantation. Here immunoSEQ multiplex PCR was the method, and the copy in TCRdb shows in-frame clones only, minus some. The sample has fewer than 100,000 clones, around 88% seen once. This material consisted of PBMCs, taken 255 days after intestinal transplant. The receptor source for this set is a human patient who received an intestinal transplant, so some T cells may come from the graft donor. The CDR3 runs from the conserved cysteine through the conserved F or W. A D gene is named only where the DNA matches it firmly. Clone size is shown for a subset of rows, as once, few, many or a class of expanded clone.

d_gene: TRBD1
j_gene: TRBJ1-2
v_gene: TRBV15
abundance: .
CDR3nt: TGTGCCACCAGCCACGACAGGGTTCAAGGCTACACCTTC
CDR3aa: CATSHDRVQGYTF

d_gene: .
j_gene: TRBJ2-5
v_gene: TRBV27
abundance: .
CDR3nt: TGTGCCAGCGCCCGAACCCCACCGGGAGTCGACCGGGCAGAGACCCAGTACTTC
CDR3aa: CASARTPPGVDRAETQYF

d_gene: .
j_gene: TRBJ2-1
v_gene: TRBV5-1
abundance: .
CDR3nt: TGCGCCAGCTTTACGGGGGCCTTGGGGCTATGGAACAATGAGCAGTTCTTC
CDR3aa: CASFTGALGLWNNEQFF

d_gene: .
j_gene: TRBJ1-2
v_gene: TRBV10-3
abundance: .
CDR3nt: TGTGCCATCAGTGGAAGCCAGGATGGCTATGGCTACACCTTC
CDR3aa: CAISGSQDGYGYTF

d_gene: .
j_gene: TRBJ2-6
v_gene: TRBV27
abundance: .
CDR3nt: TGTGCCAGCAGTTTCACCCCGGGCGGGGCCAACGTCCTGACTTTC
CDR3aa: CASSFTPGGANVLTF

d_gene: TRBD2
j_gene: TRBJ2-1
v_gene: TRBV7-9
abundance: .
CDR3nt: TGTGCCAGCAGTTACAATAGCGGGGAGCGTTACAATGAGCAGTTCTTC
CDR3aa: CASSYNSGERYNEQFF

d_gene: TRBD1
j_gene: TRBJ2-6
v_gene: TRBV5-1
abundance: .
CDR3nt: TGCGCCAGCAGCTTGGCCGACAGGGCAGATGGGGCCAACGTCCTGACTTTC
CDR3aa: CASSLADRADGANVLTF

d_gene: .
j_gene: TRBJ2-7
v_gene: TRBV5-1
abundance: .
CDR3nt: TGCGCCAGCAGCTTGGGTGGCGGGGAAAAAACCTACGAGCAGTACTTC
CDR3aa: CASSLGGGEKTYEQYF

d_gene: TRBD2
j_gene: TRBJ2-7
v_gene: TRBV30
abundance: once
CDR3nt: TGTGCCTGGAACCTACCCGGGACTAGCGGTTCGTTTGAGCAGTACTTC
CDR3aa: CAWNLPGTSGSFEQYF

d_gene: .
j_gene: TRBJ2-7
v_gene: TRBV21-1
abundance: .
CDR3nt: TGTGCCACCGCGAGTGGGACTAGCGGGAAGACCATCTACGAGCAGTACTTC
CDR3aa: CATASGTSGKTIYEQYF

d_gene: .
j_gene: TRBJ1-2
v_gene: TRBV29-1
abundance: .
CDR3nt: TGCAGCGTTGTAGGCGGGAACTATGGCTACACCTTC
CDR3aa: CSVVGGNYGYTF

d_gene: TRBD2
j_gene: TRBJ2-1
v_gene: TRBV29-1
abundance: .
CDR3nt: TGCAGCGTCGACCCAACTAGCGGGGGGTTCTACAATGAGCAGTTCTTC
CDR3aa: CSVDPTSGGFYNEQFF

d_gene: .
j_gene: TRBJ2-3
v_gene: TRBV2
abundance: .
CDR3nt: TGTGCCAGCCTAGGTCGCGCTAGCACAGATACGCAGTATTTT
CDR3aa: CASLGRASTDTQYF

d_gene: TRBD1
j_gene: TRBJ1-2
v_gene: TRBV28
abundance: .
CDR3nt: TGTGCCAGCAGGACAACAGGGGACGGCTACACCTTC
CDR3aa: CASRTTGDGYTF

d_gene: TRBD2
j_gene: TRBJ2-7
v_gene: TRBV13
abundance: .
CDR3nt: TGTGCCAGCAGCTTGGGGGCGGGAGGGCCTTTCCACGAGCAGTACTTC
CDR3aa: CASSLGAGGPFHEQYF

d_gene: TRBD1
j_gene: TRBJ1-1
v_gene: TRBV20-1
abundance: few
CDR3nt: TGCAGTGCAACAGGGGTGGCTGAAGCTTTCTTT
CDR3aa: CSATGVAEAFF

d_gene: TRBD1
j_gene: TRBJ1-2
v_gene: TRBV29-1
abundance: .
CDR3nt: TGCAGCGTTGAAGGACAGGGATCGGGAGCTAACTATGGCTACACCTTC
CDR3aa: CSVEGQGSGANYGYTF

d_gene: .
j_gene: TRBJ2-1
v_gene: TRBV7-9
abundance: .
CDR3nt: TGTGCCAGCAGCTTGGCACGATCCTACAATGAGCAGTTCTTC
CDR3aa: CASSLARSYNEQFF

d_gene: .
j_gene: TRBJ1-1
v_gene: TRBV5-1
abundance: .
CDR3nt: TGCGCCAGCAGCTTGGCGCCCGGGGCCTTGAACACTGAAGCTTTCTTT
CDR3aa: CASSLAPGALNTEAFF

d_gene: .
j_gene: TRBJ1-4
v_gene: TRBV10-2
abundance: .
CDR3nt: TGCGCCGCGGGAAGGAGTTTGACTAATGAAAAACTGTTTTTT
CDR3aa: CAAGRSLTNEKLFF

d_gene: .
j_gene: TRBJ2-1
v_gene: TRBV5-1
abundance: .
CDR3nt: TGCGCCAGCAGTCCTCCCCGCAGGGGCGAGGCGCCCTACAATGAGCAGTTCTTC
CDR3aa: CASSPPRRGEAPYNEQFF

d_gene: .
j_gene: TRBJ1-2
v_gene: TRBV6-5
abundance: .
CDR3nt: TGTGCCAGCAGTTTCCACCGGGACACTGGGTATGGCTACACCTTC
CDR3aa: CASSFHRDTGYGYTF

d_gene: .
j_gene: TRBJ1-1
v_gene: TRBV19
abundance: .
CDR3nt: TGTGCCAGTAGTATCGAGGGTCCCGCCACTGAAGCTTTCTTT
CDR3aa: CASSIEGPATEAFF

d_gene: TRBD1
j_gene: TRBJ1-4
v_gene: TRBV6-6
abundance: .
CDR3nt: TGTGCCAGCAGTTACCGGGGGACAGGCGGTGAAAAACTGTTTTTT
CDR3aa: CASSYRGTGGEKLFF

d_gene: TRBD1
j_gene: TRBJ1-4
v_gene: TRBV27
abundance: .
CDR3nt: TGTGCCAGCAGTTCCCTACAGGGGGGTAATGAAAAACTGTTTTTT
CDR3aa: CASSSLQGGNEKLFF

d_gene: .
j_gene: TRBJ2-1
v_gene: TRBV10-1
abundance: .
CDR3nt: TGCGCCAGCAGTATGCATACTAGTACATCCTACAATGAGCAGTTCTTC
CDR3aa: CASSMHTSTSYNEQFF

d_gene: .
j_gene: TRBJ2-1
v_gene: TRBV19
abundance: .
CDR3nt: TGTGCCAGTAATATTGGGGGGAACAATGAGCAGTTCTTC
CDR3aa: CASNIGGNNEQFF

d_gene: TRBD2
j_gene: TRBJ2-1
v_gene: TRBV6-6
abundance: few
CDR3nt: TGTGCCAGCAGTTCCCTAGCGGGCAATGAGCAGTTCTTC
CDR3aa: CASSSLAGNEQFF

d_gene: TRBD1
j_gene: TRBJ2-2
v_gene: TRBV5-4
abundance: .
CDR3nt: TGTGCCAGCAGCTTGGGAGGACAGGGTTTATTTAGTCCCGGGGAGCTGTTTTTT
CDR3aa: CASSLGGQGLFSPGELFF

d_gene: TRBD2
j_gene: TRBJ2-7
v_gene: TRBV7-6
abundance: .
CDR3nt: TGTGCCAGCAGCTTATACGGGGGGTCCTACGAGCAGTACTTC
CDR3aa: CASSLYGGSYEQYF

d_gene: TRBD1
j_gene: TRBJ1-2
v_gene: TRBV5-1
abundance: .
CDR3nt: TGCGCCAGCAGCTTGGCCGAGACAGGGTTTAACTATGGCTACACCTTC
CDR3aa: CASSLAETGFNYGYTF

d_gene: TRBD1
j_gene: TRBJ1-5
v_gene: TRBV28
abundance: .
CDR3nt: TGTGCCAGCAGTCGCCTACAGGGGAATCAGCCCCAGCATTTT
CDR3aa: CASSRLQGNQPQHF

d_gene: .
j_gene: TRBJ1-6
v_gene: TRBV5-1
abundance: .
CDR3nt: TGCGCCAGCAGCTTTGGCACGGATTATAATTCACCCCTCCACTTT
CDR3aa: CASSFGTDYNSPLHF

d_gene: TRBD2
j_gene: TRBJ2-2
v_gene: TRBV2
abundance: .
CDR3nt: TGTGCCAGCAGGACCACTAGCGGGAGGGTCGTCGGGGAGCTGTTTTTT
CDR3aa: CASRTTSGRVVGELFF

d_gene: TRBD2
j_gene: TRBJ2-3
v_gene: TRBV6-1
abundance: few
CDR3nt: TGTGCCAGCAGTGAAGTAACGGGAGGGCCAGATACGCAGTATTTT
CDR3aa: CASSEVTGGPDTQYF

d_gene: .
j_gene: TRBJ2-3
v_gene: TRBV7-9
abundance: .
CDR3nt: TGTGCCAGCACAACCACCTTTGGCGGTGAGGCGCCAGATACGCAGTATTTT
CDR3aa: CASTTTFGGEAPDTQYF

d_gene: TRBD1
j_gene: TRBJ2-2
v_gene: TRBV28
abundance: .
CDR3nt: TGTGCCAGCAGAACGGGACAGAAAGACACCGGGGAGCTGTTTTTT
CDR3aa: CASRTGQKDTGELFF

d_gene: .
j_gene: TRBJ2-5
v_gene: TRBV6-5
abundance: .
CDR3nt: TGTGCCAGCAGTTCCTCCAGAATCCAAGAGACCCAGTACTTC
CDR3aa: CASSSSRIQETQYF

d_gene: .
j_gene: TRBJ2-2
v_gene: TRBV11-2
abundance: once
CDR3nt: TGTGCCAGCAGCCGAGAGGGCTATTCCACCGGGGAGCTGTTTTTT
CDR3aa: CASSREGYSTGELFF

d_gene: .
j_gene: TRBJ1-3
v_gene: TRBV2
abundance: .
CDR3nt: TGTGCCAGCAGGGCCGGGACAACCTCTGGAAACACCATATATTTT
CDR3aa: CASRAGTTSGNTIYF

d_gene: .
j_gene: TRBJ1-1
v_gene: TRBV9
abundance: .
CDR3nt: TGTGCCAGCAGCGTAGGAGAGGGGCGAAACACTGAAGCTTTCTTT
CDR3aa: CASSVGEGRNTEAFF

d_gene: .
j_gene: TRBJ2-1
v_gene: TRBV15
abundance: .
CDR3nt: TGTGCCACCAGCCCTTTCCCGAGCGGGCTTTTCCAGTTCTTC
CDR3aa: CATSPFPSGLFQFF

d_gene: .
j_gene: TRBJ1-5
v_gene: TRBV7-8
abundance: .
CDR3nt: TGTGCCAGCAGCTTAGCGTTGGAGTCAAATAGCAATCAGCCCCAGCATTTT
CDR3aa: CASSLALESNSNQPQHF

d_gene: TRBD1
j_gene: TRBJ2-7
v_gene: TRBV2
abundance: .
CDR3nt: TGTGCCAGCAGTAGGGACAGGGCCTACGAGCAGTACTTC
CDR3aa: CASSRDRAYEQYF

d_gene: .
j_gene: TRBJ1-6
v_gene: TRBV18
abundance: .
CDR3nt: TGTGCCAGCTCACCGATCACAGGCAATAATTCACCCCTCCACTTT
CDR3aa: CASSPITGNNSPLHF

d_gene: .
j_gene: TRBJ1-2
v_gene: TRBV28
abundance: .
CDR3nt: TGTGCCAGCAGGCATCCTACAGGGAAGGGTGGCTACACCTTC
CDR3aa: CASRHPTGKGGYTF

d_gene: .
j_gene: TRBJ1-3
v_gene: TRBV6-1
abundance: .
CDR3nt: TGTGCCAGCAGTCTCCACATAGCCTCTGGAAACACCATATATTTT
CDR3aa: CASSLHIASGNTIYF

d_gene: .
j_gene: TRBJ1-1
v_gene: TRBV7-9
abundance: .
CDR3nt: TGTGCCAGCAGCTTAAACCATGGTGGCACTGAAGCTTTCTTT
CDR3aa: CASSLNHGGTEAFF

d_gene: .
j_gene: TRBJ2-5
v_gene: TRBV7-3
abundance: .
CDR3nt: TGTGCCAGCAGCTTAATGTCGGGAGAGACCCAGTACTTC
CDR3aa: CASSLMSGETQYF

d_gene: .
j_gene: TRBJ2-3
v_gene: TRBV9
abundance: .
CDR3nt: TGTGCCAGCAGCAGATTAGGTCGAGATACGCAGTATTTT
CDR3aa: CASSRLGRDTQYF